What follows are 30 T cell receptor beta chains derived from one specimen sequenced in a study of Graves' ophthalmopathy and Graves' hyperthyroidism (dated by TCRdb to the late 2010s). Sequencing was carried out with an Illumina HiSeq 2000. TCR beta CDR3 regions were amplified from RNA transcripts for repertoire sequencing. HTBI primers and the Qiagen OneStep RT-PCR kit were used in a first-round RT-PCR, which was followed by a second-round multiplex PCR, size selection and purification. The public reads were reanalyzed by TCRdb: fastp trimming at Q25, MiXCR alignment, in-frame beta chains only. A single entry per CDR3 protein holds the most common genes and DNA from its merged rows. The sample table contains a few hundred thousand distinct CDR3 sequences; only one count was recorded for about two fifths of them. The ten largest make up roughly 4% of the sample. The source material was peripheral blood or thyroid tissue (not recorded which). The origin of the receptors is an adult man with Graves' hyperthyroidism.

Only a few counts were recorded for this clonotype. The CDR3 protein is CASNGRTPNTEAFF. In DNA form, the CDR3 reads TGTGCCAGTAACGGGAGGACACCGAACACTGAAGCTTTCTTT. The chain recombines TRBV19 with TRBJ1-1; maybe TRBD1 (5 bases). The V end was cut by 7 bases, the J end by 1 base, with 13 bases between. The CDR3 sequence is 14 residues long. Germline-derived CDR1 and CDR2 are LNHDA and SQIVND (reference sequence).

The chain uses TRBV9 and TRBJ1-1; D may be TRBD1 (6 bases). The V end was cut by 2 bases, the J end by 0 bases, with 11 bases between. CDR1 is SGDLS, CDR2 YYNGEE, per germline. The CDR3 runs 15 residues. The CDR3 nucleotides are TGTGCCAGCAGCGTGCAGGGGCACATGAACACTGAAGCTTTCTTT. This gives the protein CASSVQGHMNTEAFF. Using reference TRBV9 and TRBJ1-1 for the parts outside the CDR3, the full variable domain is DSGVTQTPKHLITATGQRVTLRCSPRSGDLSVYWYQQSLDQGLQFLIQYYNGEERAKGNILERFSAQQFPDLHSELNLSSLELGDSALYFCASSVQGHMNTEAFFGQGTRLTVV.

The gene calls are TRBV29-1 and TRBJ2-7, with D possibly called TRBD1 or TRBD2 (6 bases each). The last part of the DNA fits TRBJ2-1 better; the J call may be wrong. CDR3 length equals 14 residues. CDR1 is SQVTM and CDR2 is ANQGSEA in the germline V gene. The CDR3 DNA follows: TGCAGCGGGTCCCAGGTTTGGGGGGCATCTGAGCAGTTCTTC. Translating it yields CSGSQVWGASEQFF.

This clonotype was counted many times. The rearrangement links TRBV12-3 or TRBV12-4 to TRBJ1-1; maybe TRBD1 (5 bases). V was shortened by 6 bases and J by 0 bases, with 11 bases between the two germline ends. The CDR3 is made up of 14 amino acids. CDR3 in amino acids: CASRLGVVNTEAFF. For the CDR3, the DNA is TGTGCCAGCAGACTGGGGGTCGTGAACACTGAAGCTTTCTTT.

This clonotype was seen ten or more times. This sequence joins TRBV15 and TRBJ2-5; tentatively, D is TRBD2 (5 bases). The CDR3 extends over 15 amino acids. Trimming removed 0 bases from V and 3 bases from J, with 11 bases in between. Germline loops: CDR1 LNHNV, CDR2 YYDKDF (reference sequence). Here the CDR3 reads CATSRDIWREETQYF. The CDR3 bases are TGTGCCACCAGCAGAGATATTTGGCGGGAAGAGACCCAGTACTTC.

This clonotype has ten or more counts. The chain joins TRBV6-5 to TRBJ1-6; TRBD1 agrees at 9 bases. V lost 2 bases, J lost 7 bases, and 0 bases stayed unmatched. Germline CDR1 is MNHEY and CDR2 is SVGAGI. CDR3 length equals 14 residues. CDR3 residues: CASSYGTGNSPLHF. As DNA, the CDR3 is TGTGCCAGCAGTTACGGGACAGGGAATTCACCCCTCCACTTT.

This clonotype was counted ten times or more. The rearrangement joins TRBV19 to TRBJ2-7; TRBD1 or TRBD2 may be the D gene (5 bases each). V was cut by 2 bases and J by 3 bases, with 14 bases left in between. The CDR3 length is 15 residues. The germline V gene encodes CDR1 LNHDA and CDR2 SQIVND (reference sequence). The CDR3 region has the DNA TGTGCCAGTAGTATACGCAGGGAGAATAGCTACGAGCAGTACTTC. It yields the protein CASSIRRENSYEQYF.

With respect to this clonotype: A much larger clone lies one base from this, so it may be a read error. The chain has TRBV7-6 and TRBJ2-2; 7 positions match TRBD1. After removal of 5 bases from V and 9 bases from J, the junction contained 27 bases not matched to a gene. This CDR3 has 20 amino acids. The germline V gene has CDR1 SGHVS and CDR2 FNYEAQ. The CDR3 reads CASSPSRDSYGAPSLRELFF. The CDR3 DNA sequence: TGTGCCAGCAGCCCGTCCCGGGACAGTTATGGGGCCCCGTCCCTCAGGGAGCTGTTTTTT.

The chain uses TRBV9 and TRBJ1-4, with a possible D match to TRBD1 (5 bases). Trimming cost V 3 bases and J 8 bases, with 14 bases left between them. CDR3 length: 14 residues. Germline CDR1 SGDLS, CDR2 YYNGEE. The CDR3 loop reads CASSAGEESEKLFF. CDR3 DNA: TGTGCCAGCAGCGCGGGGGAGGAGTCCGAAAAACTGTTTTTT.

The CDR3 coding sequence is TGCAGCGCGAAGGGGGTCACAGATACGCAGTATTTT. Its translation is CSAKGVTDTQYF. The V gene is TRBV29-1, the J gene TRBJ2-3; the D gene is possibly TRBD1 (6 bases). The CDR3 is 12 residues long. Germline CDR1 is SQVTM and CDR2 is ANQGSEA. Trimming removed 7 bases at V and 2 bases at J, with 10 bases between.

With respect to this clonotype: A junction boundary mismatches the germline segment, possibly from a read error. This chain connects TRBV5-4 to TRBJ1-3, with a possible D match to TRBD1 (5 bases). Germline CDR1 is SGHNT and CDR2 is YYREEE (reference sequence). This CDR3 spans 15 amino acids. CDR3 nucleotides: TGTGCCAGCAGCTCCGGGACGCCCGGGAGAAACACCGTATATTTT. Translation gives CASSSGTPGRNTVYF.

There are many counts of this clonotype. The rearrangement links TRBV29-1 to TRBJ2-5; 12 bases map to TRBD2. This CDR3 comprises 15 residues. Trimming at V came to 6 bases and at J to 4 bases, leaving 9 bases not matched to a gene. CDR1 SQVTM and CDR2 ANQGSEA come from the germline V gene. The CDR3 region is CSVDELAGGRETQYF. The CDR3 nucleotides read TGCAGCGTGGACGAGCTAGCGGGAGGGAGAGAGACCCAGTACTTC.

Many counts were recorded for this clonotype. CDR3: CSANPPRGSEETQYF. The CDR3 DNA sequence: TGCAGTGCTAACCCACCTAGGGGGAGCGAGGAGACCCAGTACTTC. The chain employs TRBV20-1 and TRBJ2-5; a weak D match, TRBD1 (6 bases). This CDR3 contains 15 residues. Germline V gene data show CDR1 as DFQATT and CDR2 as SNEGSKA (reference sequence). Trimming removed 4 bases from V and 5 bases from J, with 20 bases in between.

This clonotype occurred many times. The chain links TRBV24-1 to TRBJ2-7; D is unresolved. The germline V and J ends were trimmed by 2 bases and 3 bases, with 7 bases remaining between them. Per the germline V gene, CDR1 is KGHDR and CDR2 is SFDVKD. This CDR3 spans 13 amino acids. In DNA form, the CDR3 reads TGTGCCACCAGTGATTCCCGGTACTACGAGCAGTACTTC. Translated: CATSDSRYYEQYF.

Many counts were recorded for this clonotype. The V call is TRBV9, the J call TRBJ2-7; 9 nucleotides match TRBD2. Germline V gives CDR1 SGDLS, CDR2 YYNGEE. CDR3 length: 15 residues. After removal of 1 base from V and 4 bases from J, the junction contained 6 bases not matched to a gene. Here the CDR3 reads CASSVTPSGTYEQYF. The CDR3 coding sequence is TGTGCCAGCAGCGTAACGCCTAGCGGGACGTACGAGCAGTACTTC.

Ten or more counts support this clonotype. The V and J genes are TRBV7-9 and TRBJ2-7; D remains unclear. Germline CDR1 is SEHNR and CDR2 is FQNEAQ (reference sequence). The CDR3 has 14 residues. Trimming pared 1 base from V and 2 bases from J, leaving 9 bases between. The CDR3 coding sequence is TGTGCCAGCAGCTTAGGGGGAAATACCTACGAGCAGTACTTC. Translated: CASSLGGNTYEQYF.

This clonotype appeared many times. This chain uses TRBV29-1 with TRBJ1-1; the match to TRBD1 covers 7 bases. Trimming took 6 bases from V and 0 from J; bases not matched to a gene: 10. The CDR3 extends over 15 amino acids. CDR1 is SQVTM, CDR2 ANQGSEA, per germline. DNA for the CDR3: TGCAGCGTGCTAGGGGGACAGATCATGAACACTGAAGCTTTCTTT. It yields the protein CSVLGGQIMNTEAFF.

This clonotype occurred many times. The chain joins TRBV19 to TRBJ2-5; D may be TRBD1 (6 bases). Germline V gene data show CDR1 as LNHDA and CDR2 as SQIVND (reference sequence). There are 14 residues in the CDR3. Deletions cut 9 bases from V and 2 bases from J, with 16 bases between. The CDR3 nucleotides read TGTGCCAGCGCCACCACAGGGTTTCAAGAGACCCAGTACTTC. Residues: CASATTGFQETQYF.

The CDR3 here is CASSRTEYF. CDR3 coding DNA: TGTGCCAGCAGCCGCACAGAGTACTTC. The V and J genes are TRBV7-9 and TRBJ2-7; D uncertain. V was clipped by 5 bases and J by 11 bases, with 7 bases between them. CDR3 length: 9 amino acids. Per the germline V gene, CDR1 is SEHNR and CDR2 is FQNEAQ (reference sequence). Full variable domain (rest looked up from reference TRBV7-9 and TRBJ2-7): DTGVSQNPRHKITKRGQNVTFRCDPISEHNRLYWYRQTLGQGPEFLTYFQNEAQLEKSRLLSDRFSAERPKGSFSTLEIQRTEQGDSAMYLCASSRTEYFGPGTRLTVT.

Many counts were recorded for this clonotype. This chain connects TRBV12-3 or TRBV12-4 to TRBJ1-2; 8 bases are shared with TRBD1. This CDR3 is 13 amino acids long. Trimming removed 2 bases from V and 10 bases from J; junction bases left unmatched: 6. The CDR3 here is CASSLRQGRIYTF. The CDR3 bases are TGTGCCAGCAGTTTACGACAGGGGAGGATCTACACCTTC.

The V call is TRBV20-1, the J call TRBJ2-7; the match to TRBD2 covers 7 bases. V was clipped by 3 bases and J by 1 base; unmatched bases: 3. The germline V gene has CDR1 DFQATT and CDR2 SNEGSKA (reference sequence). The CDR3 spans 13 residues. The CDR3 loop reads CSASSGGSYEQYF. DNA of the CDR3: TGCAGTGCTAGTTCCGGGGGGTCCTACGAGCAGTACTTC.

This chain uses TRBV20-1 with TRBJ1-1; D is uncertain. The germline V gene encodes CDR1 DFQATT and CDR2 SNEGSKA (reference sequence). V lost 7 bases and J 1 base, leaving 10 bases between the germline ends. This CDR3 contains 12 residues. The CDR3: CSGGSGNTEAFF. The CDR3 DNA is TGCAGTGGTGGCAGTGGGAACACTGAAGCTTTCTTT.

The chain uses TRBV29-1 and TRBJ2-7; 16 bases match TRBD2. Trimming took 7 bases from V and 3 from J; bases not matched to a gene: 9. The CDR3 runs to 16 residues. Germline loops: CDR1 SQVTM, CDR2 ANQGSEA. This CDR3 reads CSATGTSGRAVYEQYF. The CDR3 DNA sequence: TGCAGCGCCACCGGGACTAGCGGGAGGGCCGTCTACGAGCAGTACTTC.

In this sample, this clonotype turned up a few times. The CDR3 here is CSARDTHRGLNTEAFF. In nucleotides, the CDR3 is TGCAGTGCTAGAGATACCCACAGGGGATTGAACACTGAAGCTTTCTTT. The rearrangement uses TRBV20-1 and TRBJ1-1, with 7 bases identical to TRBD1. Germline trimming cut 0 bases from V and 0 bases from J; bases unmatched to any gene: 7. The CDR3 consists of 16 residues. CDR1 and CDR2 from the germline V gene are DFQATT and SNEGSKA (reference sequence).

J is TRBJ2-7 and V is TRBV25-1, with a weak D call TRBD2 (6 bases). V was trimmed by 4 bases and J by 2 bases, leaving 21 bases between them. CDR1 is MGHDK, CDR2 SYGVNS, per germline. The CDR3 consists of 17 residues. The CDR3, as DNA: TGTGCCAGCAGTGCTAGAGATCTCGGCGGGAACACCTACGAGCAGTACTTC. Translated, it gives CASSARDLGGNTYEQYF.

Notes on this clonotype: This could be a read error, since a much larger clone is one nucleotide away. The CDR3 loop is CASSSRLAGGYTGELFF. The CDR3 DNA reads TGTGCCAGCAGCTCCAGACTAGCGGGAGGTTATACCGGGGAGCTGTTTTTT. V and J are TRBV7-9 and TRBJ2-2, with 13 bases that match TRBD2. The ends lost 4 bases at V and 5 bases at J; junction bases unmatched: 7. The CDR3 runs to 17 residues. Germline lookup yields CDR1 SEHNR and CDR2 FQNEAQ (reference sequence). The variable domain in full, with the rest retrieved from reference TRBV7-9 and TRBJ2-2, is DTGVSQNPRHKITKRGQNVTFRCDPISEHNRLYWYRQTLGQGPEFLTYFQNEAQLEKSRLLSDRFSAERPKGSFSTLEIQRTEQGDSAMYLCASSSRLAGGYTGELFFGEGSRLTVL.

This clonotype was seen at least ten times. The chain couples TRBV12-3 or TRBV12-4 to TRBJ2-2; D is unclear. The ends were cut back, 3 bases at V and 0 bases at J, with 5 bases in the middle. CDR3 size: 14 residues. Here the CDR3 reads CASSFLANTGELFF. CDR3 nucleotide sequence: TGTGCCAGCAGTTTTTTGGCGAACACCGGGGAGCTGTTTTTT.

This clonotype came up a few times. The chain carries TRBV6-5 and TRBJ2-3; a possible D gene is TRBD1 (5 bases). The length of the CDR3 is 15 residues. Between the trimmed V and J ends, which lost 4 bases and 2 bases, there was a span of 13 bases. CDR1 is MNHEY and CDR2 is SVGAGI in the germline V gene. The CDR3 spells CASSSSNRNTDTQYF. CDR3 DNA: TGTGCCAGCAGTTCCTCGAACAGGAACACAGATACGCAGTATTTT.

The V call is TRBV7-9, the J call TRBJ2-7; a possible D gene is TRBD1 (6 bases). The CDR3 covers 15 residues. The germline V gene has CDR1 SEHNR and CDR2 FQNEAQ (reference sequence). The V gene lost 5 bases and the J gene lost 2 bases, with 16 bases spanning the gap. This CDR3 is CASSLPRDKPYEQYF. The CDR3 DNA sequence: TGTGCCAGCAGCCTGCCCCGGGACAAACCCTACGAGCAGTACTTC.

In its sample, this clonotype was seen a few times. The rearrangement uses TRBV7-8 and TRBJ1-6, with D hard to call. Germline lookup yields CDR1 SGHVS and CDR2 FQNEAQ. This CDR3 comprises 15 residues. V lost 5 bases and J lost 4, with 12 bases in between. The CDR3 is CASSPRAIYNSPLHF. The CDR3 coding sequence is TGTGCCAGCAGCCCGAGGGCGATTTATAATTCACCCCTCCACTTT.